The 7 T cell receptor beta chains below were found in one sample sequenced in a study of cytomegalovirus exposure and HLA in healthy donors. PCR was performed using 60 Vbeta and 13 Jbeta primers. Only in-frame clones appear in the TCRdb table, and some are missing; sequencing was by immunoSEQ multiplex PCR. Among some 190,000 clones listed, about 80% were seen once. The sample was PBMCs. These receptors all come from a man aged 18-30 years in good health and CMV-seronegative.

This clone was seen more than once but under ten times. The sample contains more than one DNA sequence encoding this CDR3. CDR3 nucleotides: TGTGCCAGCAGCTTATCCGGTTCGGAGACCCAGTACTTC. Its protein product is CASSLSGSETQYF. This chain joins TRBV7-3 and TRBJ2-5; D gene unclear. Germline lookup yields CDR1 SGHTA and CDR2 FQGTGA. The CDR3 length is 13 residues. Trimming pared 2 bases from V and 5 bases from J, leaving 9 bases between.

This clone was recorded once. The V and J genes are TRBV2 and TRBJ2-1; maybe TRBD2 (5 bases). Per germline, CDR1 SNHLY and CDR2 FYNNEI. V lost 3 bases, J lost 2 bases, and 11 bases lay in between. The CDR3 is made up of 15 amino acids. In DNA form, the CDR3 reads TGTGCCAGCAGTGACGACTACTCTACCTACAATGAGCAGTTCTTC. It encodes CASSDDYSTYNEQFF.

V and J are TRBV6-6 and TRBJ2-7, with D possibly being TRBD1 (6 bases). The CDR3 is 14 amino acids. Deletions cut 8 bases from V and 2 bases from J, with 16 bases between. CDR1 and CDR2 from the germline V gene are MNHNY and SVGAGI (reference sequence). CDR3 amino acids: CASGELEGAYEQYF. DNA for the CDR3: TGTGCCAGCGGGGAGCTTGAGGGGGCCTACGAGCAGTACTTC.

The chain has TRBV29-1 and TRBJ1-1, with D perhaps matching TRBD1 (6 bases). V was clipped by 6 bases and J by 3 bases, with 14 bases between them. CDR1 is SQVTM, CDR2 ANQGSEA, per germline. The CDR3 is 13 residues long. The CDR3 loop is CSVKGDVDTEAFF. The CDR3 DNA is TGCAGCGTGAAGGGGGACGTGGACACTGAAGCTTTCTTT. Variable domain in full (rest from reference TRBV29-1 and TRBJ1-1): SAVISQKPSRDICQRGTSLTIQCQVDSQVTMMFWYRQQPGQSLTLIATANQGSEATYESGFVIDKFPISRPNLTFSTLTVSNMSPEDSSIYLCSVKGDVDTEAFFGQGTRLTVV.

The chain couples TRBV15 to TRBJ2-5, with D maybe TRBD1 (6 bases). CDR1 and CDR2 from the germline V gene are LNHNV and YYDKDF (reference sequence). The V end was cut by 5 bases, the J end by 4 bases, with 17 bases between. This CDR3 has 15 residues. CDR3 protein: CATSLKRGWLETQYF. The CDR3, as DNA: TGTGCCACCAGCTTAAAAAGGGGGTGGTTAGAGACCCAGTACTTC.

The V and J genes are TRBV19 and TRBJ2-7; TRBD1 matches at 7 bases. The CDR3 length is 15 residues. Germline V CDR1 and CDR2: LNHDA, SQIVND (reference sequence). V was clipped by 5 bases and J by 3 bases; unmatched bases: 10. The CDR3 here is CASSPVGTAYYEQYF. The CDR3 region has the DNA TGTGCCAGTAGTCCGGTAGGGACAGCTTACTACGAGCAGTACTTC.

This clone has more than one count but fewer than ten. V gene TRBV7-2 combines with J gene TRBJ2-7; D perhaps matches TRBD2 (6 bases). This CDR3 spans 14 amino acids. The germline V gene encodes CDR1 SGHTA and CDR2 FQGNSA. Between the trimmed V and J ends, which lost 2 bases and 4 bases, there was a span of 12 bases. The CDR3 bases are TGTGCCAGCAGCTTAAAATGGGACTCATACGAGCAGTACTTC. Its protein is CASSLKWDSYEQYF.